Below are 13 T cell receptor beta chains sequenced from a single sample in a study of early T cells in non-severe SARS-CoV-2 infection. TCRdb reprocessed the 5' RACE reads with MiXCR, giving one entry per CDR3 protein. This repertoire shows around 58,000 distinct CDR3 sequences, about 7.7% found once; its top ten account for under 12%. The sample consisted of whole blood, taken at baseline. Receptors were obtained from an adult who was a healthcare worker with PCR-confirmed SARS-CoV-2 infection or an uninfected control (not recorded which).

This chain uses TRBV7-2 with TRBJ2-3, with 14 bases lining up with TRBD2. The ends lost 4 bases at V and 4 bases at J; junction bases unmatched: 4. Per germline, CDR1 SGHTA and CDR2 FQGNSA. CDR3 size: 16 residues. The CDR3 nucleotides are TGTGCCAGCAGCTCCGGACTAGCGGGAGGTTCAGATACGCAGTATTTT. This gives the protein CASSSGLAGGSDTQYF.

There are a few counts of this clonotype. The chain couples TRBV2 to TRBJ2-5; D tentatively fits TRBD1 or TRBD2 (6 bases each). Trimming left V 8 bases short and J 5 bases short, with 15 bases between. There are 13 residues in the CDR3. CDR1 and CDR2 (germline): SNHLY, FYNNEI. The CDR3 coding sequence is TGTGCCAGCGGGGACTGGACAGATGAGACCCAGTACTTC. Amino acid sequence: CASGDWTDETQYF.

This clonotype occurred many times. The chain recombines TRBV18 with TRBJ1-1; D is perhaps TRBD1 (5 bases). The CDR3 spans 13 residues. Germline loops: CDR1 KGHSH, CDR2 LQKENI. The V end lost 6 bases, the J end lost 0 bases, and 8 bases lay between the germline ends. CDR3 loop: CASSRGMNTEAFF. For the CDR3, the DNA is TGTGCCAGCTCGCGGGGGATGAACACTGAAGCTTTCTTT.

The rearrangement joins TRBV20-1 to TRBJ2-1; TRBD2 aligns across 7 bases. The CDR3 runs to 14 residues. The V segment lost 5 bases and the J segment 2 bases; nucleotides outside the gene matches: 6. Germline V gene lookup returns CDR1 DFQATT and CDR2 SNEGSKA (reference sequence). CDR3 nucleotides: TGCAGTGCTTGGGGAGGGCACCCCTACAATGAGCAGTTCTTC. It specifies CSAWGGHPYNEQFF.

This clonotype was observed a few times. CDR3 region: CAWGSRLATETQYF. CDR3 DNA sequence: TGTGCCTGGGGGTCCAGACTAGCTACGGAGACCCAGTACTTC. The J gene is TRBJ2-5, the V gene TRBV30; 7 nucleotides line up with TRBD2. Germline V gives CDR1 GTSNPN, CDR2 SVGIG (reference sequence). The CDR3 spans 14 residues. V shed 5 bases, J shed 5 bases, and the junction held 11 bases outside the gene matches.

The gene calls are TRBV9 and TRBJ2-7; no clear D. Germline loops: CDR1 SGDLS, CDR2 YYNGEE. The V end was cut by 0 bases, the J end by 2 bases, with 9 bases between. The CDR3 has 14 residues. The CDR3 here is CASSVGGLAYEQYF. CDR3 in DNA: TGTGCCAGCAGCGTAGGCGGTCTTGCCTACGAGCAGTACTTC.

This clonotype has just a few counts. The rearrangement uses TRBV5-5 and TRBJ2-1; no clear D gene. The CDR3 loop spans 12 amino acids. Germline CDR1 reads SGHKS; CDR2 reads YYEKEE (reference sequence). Trimming cost V 4 bases and J 7 bases, with 9 bases left between them. CDR3 residues: CASSPPENEQFF. In DNA form, the CDR3 reads TGTGCCAGCAGCCCACCGGAGAATGAGCAGTTCTTC.

This clonotype has only a few counts. V and J are TRBV10-3 and TRBJ2-5; no reliable D call. The CDR3 consists of 12 residues. CDR1 and CDR2 from the germline V gene are ENHRY and SYGVKD. Trimming removed 6 bases from V and 5 bases from J, with 10 bases in between. The CDR3 DNA follows: TGTGCCATCAGCCCTGACGTCGAGACCCAGTACTTC. Translating it yields CAISPDVETQYF.

CDR3 loop: CASSQDSGRSFRPQHF. The CDR3 coding sequence is TGCGCCAGCAGCCAAGATTCGGGCAGGTCATTTCGGCCCCAGCATTTT. This chain connects TRBV4-1 to TRBJ1-5, with D unresolved. The CDR3 spans 16 residues. The ends were cut back, 0 bases at V and 9 bases at J, with 18 bases in the middle. Looked up from germline, CDR1 is MGHRA and CDR2 is YSYEKL.

This clonotype showed up many times. This rearrangement joins TRBV6-2 or TRBV6-3 to TRBJ2-2; D perhaps matches TRBD2 (6 bases). CDR1 is MNHEY and CDR2 is SVGEGT in the germline V gene. V shed 6 bases and J shed 3 bases, with 14 bases lying between them. The CDR3 length is 15 residues. CDR3 coding DNA: TGTGCCAGCAGAGACATCAGGGAGGACACCGGGGAGCTGTTTTTT. Protein: CASRDIREDTGELFF.

This chain uses TRBV9 with TRBJ2-5; perhaps D is TRBD1 or TRBD2 (5 bases each). The V gene's germline CDR1 is SGDLS and CDR2 YYNGEE. V was pared by 3 bases and J by 10 bases, with 25 bases between. The CDR3 runs to 16 residues. CDR3 DNA: TGTGCCAGCAGCGCATCCAGGGAGTCGGGGCACCGGGACCAGTACTTC. It specifies CASSASRESGHRDQYF. The full variable domain, completed using reference TRBV9 and TRBJ2-5, is DSGVTQTPKHLITATGQRVTLRCSPRSGDLSVYWYQQSLDQGLQFLIQYYNGEERAKGNILERFSAQQFPDLHSELNLSSLELGDSALYFCASSASRESGHRDQYFGPGTRLLVL.

This clonotype was picked up a small number of times. V usage is TRBV4-1 and J usage is TRBJ2-3; D unresolved. Germline CDR1 reads MGHRA; CDR2 reads YSYEKL. Trimming removed 0 bases from V and 0 bases from J, with 10 bases in between. The CDR3 is made up of 16 amino acids. DNA of the CDR3: TGCGCCAGCAGCCAAGAGTCAGTGCCTAGCACAGATACGCAGTATTTT. Protein sequence: CASSQESVPSTDTQYF.

This clonotype was seen a handful of times. The chain is built from TRBV15 and TRBJ2-1; D might be TRBD1 or TRBD2, each matching 5 bases. The ends were cut back, 3 bases at V and 0 bases at J, with 15 bases in the middle. CDR1 and CDR2 from the germline V gene are LNHNV and YYDKDF (reference sequence). This CDR3 region has 17 residues. This CDR3 reads CATSSDMGPNSYNEQFF. The CDR3 DNA follows: TGTGCCACCAGCAGCGATATGGGACCAAACTCCTACAATGAGCAGTTCTTC.